Below are 21 T cell receptor beta chains sequenced from a single sample in a study of OX40 agonist ivuxolimab in advanced cancers. Measured with immunoSEQ multiplex PCR; TCRdb has only the in-frame clones, and not every one. The sample has 55,000 to 65,000 clones, around 85% seen once. The sample here was CD4+ or CD8+ T cells sorted from blood, taken in a trial of the OX40 agonist ivuxolimab. These receptors were obtained from an adult with an advanced solid tumor such as melanoma, head and neck, liver or kidney cancer.

The chain has TRBV5-1 and TRBJ2-3; 9 nucleotides line up with TRBD2. The CDR3 spans 14 residues. CDR1 and CDR2 from the germline V gene are SGHRS and YFSETQ. J was trimmed by 3 bases and V by 4 bases; bases with no gene match: 3. The CDR3 bases are TGCGCCAGCAGCATCGGACTAGCGACAGATACGCAGTATTTT. Translation gives CASSIGLATDTQYF. Using reference TRBV5-1 and TRBJ2-3 for the parts outside the CDR3, the full variable domain is KAGVTQTPRYLIKTRGQQVTLSCSPISGHRSVSWYQQTPGQGLQFLFEYFSETQRNKGNFPGRFSGRQFSNSRSEMNVSTLELGDSALYLCASSIGLATDTQYFGPGTRLTVL.

The J gene is TRBJ1-2, the V gene TRBV25-1, with D uncertain. Trimming cost V 4 bases and J 8 bases, with 11 bases left between them. Germline values: CDR1 MGHDK, CDR2 SYGVNS. The CDR3 extends over 12 amino acids. The CDR3 region is CASSGTGRGYTF. For the CDR3, the DNA is TGTGCCAGCAGTGGGACCGGGCGAGGCTACACCTTC.

The chain recombines TRBV6-1 with TRBJ2-5, with a tentative D call TRBD1 (7 bases). The CDR3 is 14 residues long. Trimming left V 4 bases short and J 3 bases short, with 12 bases between. The germline V gene encodes CDR1 MNHNS and CDR2 SASEGT. The CDR3 sequence: CASSGRDRKETQYF. The CDR3 region has the DNA TGTGCCAGCAGTGGGCGGGACAGAAAAGAGACCCAGTACTTC.

This clone has just a few counts. This chain connects TRBV11-2 to TRBJ2-7; D not certain. Germline values: CDR1 SGHAT, CDR2 FQNNGV. This CDR3 has 12 residues. The V gene lost 4 bases and the J gene lost 3 bases, with 7 bases spanning the gap. CDR3: CASSSAGYEQYF. Written as DNA, the CDR3 is TGTGCCAGCAGCTCCGCCGGCTACGAGCAGTACTTC.

The chain couples TRBV5-8 to TRBJ2-7; 7 nucleotides line up with TRBD1. The ends lost 0 bases at V and 12 bases at J; junction bases unmatched: 15. Germline lookup yields CDR1 SGHTS and CDR2 YDEGEE. The CDR3 is 15 residues long. The CDR3 sequence: CASSLGGQQGALVYF. The CDR3 DNA reads TGTGCCAGCAGCTTGGGGGGACAGCAAGGAGCCCTAGTGTACTTC.

This clone was counted once. The rearrangement links TRBV5-6 to TRBJ2-7; D perhaps matches TRBD2 (5 bases). The germline V gene has CDR1 SGHDT and CDR2 YYEEEE. The ends were cut back, 7 bases at V and 2 bases at J, with 13 bases in the middle. The CDR3 runs to 13 residues. The CDR3 spells CASALGNTYEQYF. CDR3 nucleotides: TGTGCCAGCGCCCTCGGGAACACCTACGAGCAGTACTTC.

The sample holds a few counts of this clone. The V and J genes are TRBV19 and TRBJ1-5; possibly TRBD1 for D (5 bases). Trimming took off 6 bases at V and 0 bases at J, with 15 bases between the two ends. The CDR3 contains 16 residues. Germline V lookup: CDR1 LNHDA, CDR2 SQIVND (reference sequence). CDR3 DNA: TGTGCCAGTAGCCCCCGTCGGGGGAATAGCAATCAGCCCCAGCATTTT. Residues: CASSPRRGNSNQPQHF.

This clone showed up just once. V and J are TRBV29-1 and TRBJ1-2; perhaps TRBD1 as D (5 bases). The CDR3 is made up of 12 amino acids. Trimming pared 6 bases from V and 2 bases from J, leaving 10 bases between. Germline assignment: CDR1 SQVTM and CDR2 ANQGSEA. The CDR3 protein is CSVARVNYGYTF. The CDR3 DNA reads TGCAGCGTGGCCAGGGTAAACTATGGCTACACCTTC.

The chain links TRBV5-1 to TRBJ2-1; D call uncertain. Trimming removed 0 bases at V and 7 bases at J, with 8 bases between. This CDR3 has 13 amino acids. Per germline, CDR1 SGHRS and CDR2 YFSETQ. CDR3 nucleotide sequence: TGCGCCAGCAGCTTGGACTCTATTAATGAGCAGTTCTTC. Protein: CASSLDSINEQFF.

This clone appeared a single time. The chain links TRBV19 to TRBJ2-3; 9 bases are shared with TRBD2. V shed 6 bases and J 1 base; nucleotides not matched to a gene: 5. The CDR3 has 15 residues. Germline values: CDR1 LNHDA, CDR2 SQIVND (reference sequence). The CDR3 DNA sequence: TGTGCCAGTAGCCTACGACTAGCGGGCACAGATACGCAGTATTTT. This gives the protein CASSLRLAGTDTQYF.

The chain employs TRBV29-1 and TRBJ1-4, with D unclear. Looked up from germline, CDR1 is SQVTM and CDR2 is ANQGSEA. The V gene lost 4 bases and the J gene lost 4 bases, with 7 bases spanning the gap. The CDR3 is 12 residues long. This CDR3 is CSVGTSNEKLFF. The CDR3 DNA follows: TGCAGCGTTGGTACAAGTAATGAAAAACTGTTTTTT.

The chain has TRBV7-3 and TRBJ2-5, with 12 bases lining up with TRBD2. The length of the CDR3 is 15 residues. CDR1 and CDR2 from the germline V gene are SGHTA and FQGTGA. V lost 1 base, J lost 11 bases, and 8 bases stayed unmatched. CDR3 in DNA: TGTGCCAGCAGCTTAAGACTAGCGGGAGTAGGGGAGCAGTACTTC. It yields the protein CASSLRLAGVGEQYF.

The CDR3 protein is CASSLSETQYF. CDR3 bases: TGTGCCAGCAGCTTATCGGAGACCCAGTACTTC. The chain joins TRBV11-2 to TRBJ2-5; unclear D gene. The V and J ends lost 2 bases and 5 bases respectively, with 3 bases between them. The V gene's germline CDR1 is SGHAT and CDR2 FQNNGV. The length of the CDR3 is 11 residues.

The chain combines TRBV11-3 with TRBJ2-3, with D possibly being TRBD2 (5 bases). Trimming took 4 bases from V and 0 from J, leaving 8 bases between them. Germline values: CDR1 SGHNT, CDR2 YENEEA. The CDR3 contains 14 residues. The CDR3 is CASSSAASTDTQYF. In nucleotides, the CDR3 is TGTGCCAGCAGCTCAGCGGCTAGCACAGATACGCAGTATTTT.

The chain recombines TRBV6-6 with TRBJ1-5; a possible D gene is TRBD1 (6 bases). Germline assignment: CDR1 MNHNY and CDR2 SVGAGI (reference sequence). The CDR3 is 13 residues long. The V end was cut by 6 bases, the J end by 1 base, with 7 bases between. The CDR3 reads CASRQGSNQPQHF. Here the CDR3 DNA reads TGTGCCAGCAGACAGGGAAGCAATCAGCCCCAGCATTTT.

The V and J genes are TRBV4-1 and TRBJ1-5, with TRBD1 matching over 8 bases. Germline CDR1 reads MGHRA; CDR2 reads YSYEKL. This CDR3 comprises 15 residues. V gave up 4 bases and J gave up 3 bases; unmatched junction bases: 5. The chain's CDR3 is CASSREDRVNQPQHF. As DNA, the CDR3 is TGCGCCAGCAGCCGAGAGGACAGGGTCAATCAGCCCCAGCATTTT.

The chain joins TRBV30 to TRBJ2-7; TRBD2 matches 13 bases. Germline V gene data show CDR1 as GTSNPN and CDR2 as SVGIG (reference sequence). The CDR3 extends over 13 amino acids. Trimming took 5 bases from V and 4 from J; bases not matched to a gene: 2. In DNA, the CDR3 is TGTGCCTGGGGACTAGCGGGAGTTTACGAGCAGTACTTC. It specifies CAWGLAGVYEQYF.

This sequence joins TRBV5-4 and TRBJ2-3; 8 nucleotides align to TRBD2. This CDR3 has 14 amino acids. V was pared by 5 bases and J by 2 bases, with 4 bases of the junction left unmatched. Per germline, CDR1 SGHNT and CDR2 YYREEE (reference sequence). CDR3 region: CASRTGGHTDTQYF. The CDR3 bases are TGTGCCAGCAGAACGGGGGGGCACACAGATACGCAGTATTTT.

V is TRBV7-8 and J is TRBJ2-7, with D unclear. The length of the CDR3 is 12 residues. Germline lookup yields CDR1 SGHVS and CDR2 FQNEAQ. V was trimmed by 5 bases and J by 4 bases, leaving 9 bases between them. The CDR3 loop is CASSPTDYEQYF. For the CDR3, the DNA is TGTGCCAGCAGCCCCACAGATTACGAGCAGTACTTC.

The chain recombines TRBV15 with TRBJ2-4, with D tentatively TRBD2 (6 bases). This CDR3 spans 17 amino acids. Germline V gives CDR1 LNHNV, CDR2 YYDKDF (reference sequence). The V and J ends lost 4 bases and 3 bases respectively, with 19 bases between them. The CDR3 spells CATSILGLGGVKNIQYF. The CDR3 DNA sequence: TGTGCCACCAGCATTCTGGGTCTGGGCGGGGTCAAAAACATTCAGTACTTC.

V is TRBV7-9 and J is TRBJ2-3, with TRBD1 matching over 9 bases. The junction had 13 bases not matched to a gene; V was cut back by 5 bases and J by 4 bases. CDR1 and CDR2 from the germline V gene are SEHNR and FQNEAQ (reference sequence). The CDR3 sequence is 17 residues long. The CDR3 reads CASSRGTTGGLPDTQYF. DNA of the CDR3: TGTGCCAGCAGCCGGGGGACCACAGGGGGCCTCCCAGATACGCAGTATTTT.